A single sample gave rise to the 25 T cell receptor beta chains below, sequenced in a study of CD8+ T cells in alopecia areata. RNA extraction and reverse transcription yielded cDNA as sequencing template. Assay used: immunoSEQ multiplex PCR; TCRdb lists only in-frame clones, some missing. The sample holds 120,000 or so clones, about 50% seen once. Sequenced material: NKG2D-low CD8+ T cells sorted from blood. These receptors were obtained from a human donor with alopecia areata.

The J gene is TRBJ2-3, the V gene TRBV4-1; D is undetermined. Trimming shortened V by 0 bases and J by 6 bases, and 16 bases separated the two germline ends. The CDR3 length is 16 residues. Germline lookup yields CDR1 MGHRA and CDR2 YSYEKL. CDR3 DNA: TGCGCCAGCAGCCAAGACCTTCAAGCCGGGTCTGATACGCAGTATTTT. Translation: CASSQDLQAGSDTQYF.

This clone was observed a few times. The genes are TRBV27 and TRBJ2-3, with a possible D match to TRBD1 (5 bases). Germline V lookup: CDR1 MNHEY, CDR2 SMNVEV (reference sequence). The CDR3 loop spans 13 amino acids. Deletions cut 3 bases from V and 6 bases from J, with 10 bases between. The CDR3 region has the DNA TGTGCCAGCAGTTTTAGGGGTTCGGATACGCAGTATTTT. Protein product: CASSFRGSDTQYF.

This rearrangement joins TRBV29-1 to TRBJ1-2; TRBD1 matches 7 bases. J gave up 2 bases and V 4 bases, and 10 bases lay outside the gene matches. This CDR3 has 15 residues. Germline-derived CDR1 and CDR2 are SQVTM and ANQGSEA. As DNA, the CDR3 is TGCAGCGTTGGGACTGGGGACAGTCAAAACTATGGCTACACCTTC. This gives the protein CSVGTGDSQNYGYTF.

The chain recombines TRBV9 with TRBJ2-7; D not certain. The CDR3 totals 13 residues. Trimming removed 3 bases from V and 0 bases from J, with 7 bases in between. Germline lookup yields CDR1 SGDLS and CDR2 YYNGEE. This CDR3 is CASSAGDSYEQYF. CDR3 nucleotides: TGTGCCAGCAGCGCAGGCGACTCCTACGAGCAGTACTTC.

The chain is built from TRBV27 and TRBJ2-1; D is unresolved. V was cut by 8 bases and J by 11 bases, with 7 bases left in between. This CDR3 spans 9 amino acids. From germline, CDR1 is MNHEY and CDR2 SMNVEV (reference sequence). In DNA form, the CDR3 reads TGTGCCAGCGGTCCCAAGCAGTTCTTC. It specifies CASGPKQFF.

The V and J genes are TRBV6-5 and TRBJ1-2; possible D gene TRBD1, 5 bases. The germline CDR1 and CDR2 sequences are MNHEY and SVGAGI. V was clipped by 8 bases and J by 7 bases, with 14 bases between them. This CDR3 is 12 amino acids long. The CDR3 nucleotides are TGTGCCAGCTGGGGGTTGCAGGCTGGCTACACCTTC. It specifies CASWGLQAGYTF.

This clone was observed a handful of times. The sample carries other DNA sequences with the same CDR3. The CDR3 nucleotides are TGTGCCAGCAGTTCAACCTACGAGCAGTACTTC. Translation gives CASSSTYEQYF. V gene TRBV27 combines with J gene TRBJ2-7; D remains unclear. Germline V gene sequence: CDR1 MNHEY, CDR2 SMNVEV (reference sequence). The CDR3 has 11 residues. Trimming left V 4 bases short and J 2 bases short, with 3 bases between.

The CDR3 loop reads CSVEVDEQFF. DNA for the CDR3: TGCAGCGTTGAGGTGGATGAGCAGTTCTTC. The gene calls are TRBV29-1 and TRBJ2-1; D ambiguous. This CDR3 is built from 10 residues. Germline values: CDR1 SQVTM, CDR2 ANQGSEA. The V end was cut by 3 bases, the J end by 8 bases, with 5 bases between.

This clone was counted once. The chain combines TRBV30 with TRBJ1-4; no firm D call. This CDR3 has 13 amino acids. The germline gives CDR1 GTSNPN, CDR2 SVGIG (reference sequence). The ends were cut back, 4 bases at V and 0 bases at J, with 6 bases in the middle. The CDR3 DNA is TGTGCCTGGACAGCTTCAACTAATGAAAAACTGTTTTTT. Residues: CAWTASTNEKLFF.

The V call is TRBV5-4, the J call TRBJ2-1; D is unclear. Trimming shortened V by 1 base and J by 9 bases, and 14 bases separated the two germline ends. Germline-derived CDR1 and CDR2 are SGHNT and YYREEE (reference sequence). CDR3 length: 14 residues. This chain's CDR3 is CASSLTRPPAEQFF. The CDR3 region has the DNA TGTGCCAGCAGCTTGACCAGGCCCCCGGCTGAGCAGTTCTTC.

This clone was picked up a small number of times. The genes are TRBV29-1 and TRBJ2-7, with TRBD1 identical over 7 bases. Germline CDR1 reads SQVTM; CDR2 reads ANQGSEA. The CDR3 is made up of 13 amino acids. V shed 2 bases, J shed 4 bases, and the junction held 5 bases outside the gene matches. The CDR3 loop reads CSVERTGPYEQYF. CDR3 nucleotides: TGCAGCGTTGAAAGGACAGGTCCTTACGAGCAGTACTTC.

J is TRBJ1-5 and V is TRBV27; D call uncertain. The CDR3 consists of 13 residues. Germline-derived CDR1 and CDR2 are MNHEY and SMNVEV (reference sequence). V lost 2 bases, J lost 3 bases, and 5 bases lay in between. As DNA, the CDR3 is TGTGCCAGCAGTTTAGCGCCCAATCAGCCCCAGCATTTT. This sequence encodes CASSLAPNQPQHF.

The chain recombines TRBV27 with TRBJ1-2, with TRBD1 matching over 10 bases. The CDR3 consists of 13 residues. CDR1 and CDR2 (germline): MNHEY, SMNVEV (reference sequence). Trimming removed 6 bases from V and 5 bases from J; junction bases left unmatched: 3. The CDR3 reads CASSADRGYGYTF. The CDR3 bases are TGTGCCAGCAGCGCGGACAGGGGGTATGGCTACACCTTC.

This clone was found once. The rearrangement joins TRBV30 to TRBJ2-7, with 10 nucleotides matching TRBD2. CDR3 size: 13 residues. V lost 4 bases, J lost 2 bases, and 2 bases stayed unmatched. The germline V gene encodes CDR1 GTSNPN and CDR2 SVGIG (reference sequence). The CDR3 DNA is TGTGCCTGGACTAGCGGGAGTACCTACGAGCAGTACTTC. Amino acid sequence: CAWTSGSTYEQYF. Together with reference TRBV30 and TRBJ2-7, the CDR3 gives the full variable domain: SQTIHQWPATLVQPVGSPLSLECTVEGTSNPNLYWYRQAAGRGLQLLFYSVGIGQISSEVPQNLSASRPQDRQFILSSKKLLLSDSGFYLCAWTSGSTYEQYFGPGTRLTVT.

The chain employs TRBV27 and TRBJ2-1; no reliable D call. The CDR3 is 12 amino acids. Per germline, CDR1 MNHEY and CDR2 SMNVEV (reference sequence). The V end was cut by 0 bases, the J end by 9 bases, with 6 bases between. The CDR3 nucleotides are TGTGCCAGCAGTTTATCCATGAGTGAGCAGTTCTTC. Amino acids: CASSLSMSEQFF.

This clone was counted a few times. The gene calls are TRBV7-9 and TRBJ1-1, with 8 bases lining up with TRBD1. V trimming: 5 bases; J trimming: 3 bases; junction bases outside the gene matches: 8. CDR1 and CDR2 from the germline V gene are SEHNR and FQNEAQ (reference sequence). The CDR3 is 15 amino acids. This CDR3 is CASSTDRGVDTEAFF. The DNA of the CDR3 is TGTGCCAGCAGCACCGACAGGGGAGTGGACACTGAAGCTTTCTTT.

The chain employs TRBV5-4 and TRBJ2-3, with no clear D. The CDR3 contains 15 residues. Trimming took 4 bases from V and 2 from J, leaving 14 bases between them. The germline CDR1 and CDR2 sequences are SGHNT and YYREEE (reference sequence). As DNA, the CDR3 is TGTGCCAGCAGCCTTATTTGGGGTGACACAGATACGCAGTATTTT. Its protein product is CASSLIWGDTDTQYF.

V usage is TRBV9 and J usage is TRBJ2-5; TRBD2 matches 7 bases. CDR1 is SGDLS, CDR2 YYNGEE, per germline. The V and J ends lost 4 bases and 5 bases, in that order; junction bases with no gene match: 5. CDR3 length equals 13 residues. The CDR3 loop is CASSPNSGETQYF. CDR3 bases: TGTGCCAGCAGCCCTAATAGCGGGGAGACCCAGTACTTC.

V and J are TRBV27 and TRBJ1-5, with D possibly TRBD1 on 6 matching bases. The V gene's germline CDR1 is MNHEY and CDR2 SMNVEV (reference sequence). CDR3 length: 17 residues. V lost 4 bases and J 2 bases, leaving 18 bases between the germline ends. This chain's CDR3 is CASSSLGGEGGNQPQHF. As DNA, the CDR3 is TGTGCCAGCAGTTCCCTCGGAGGGGAGGGGGGCAATCAGCCCCAGCATTTT.

The V call is TRBV28, the J call TRBJ2-7; a possible D gene is TRBD2 (6 bases). CDR3 size: 14 residues. The germline CDR1 and CDR2 sequences are MDHEN and SYDVKM. Trimming took 3 bases from V and 6 from J, leaving 15 bases between them. CDR3 nucleotide sequence: TGTGCCAGCAGTTTGCGGGACTTCTCGCTCGAGCAGTACTTC. It codes for CASSLRDFSLEQYF.

This clone appeared a few times. The chain employs TRBV29-1 and TRBJ1-1; D not resolved. Trimming left V 6 bases short and J 0 bases short, with 5 bases between. Germline V lookup: CDR1 SQVTM, CDR2 ANQGSEA. The CDR3 consists of 11 residues. CDR3 sequence: CSVILNTEAFF. The CDR3 DNA is TGCAGCGTCATCCTGAACACTGAAGCTTTCTTT.

The J gene is TRBJ1-2, the V gene TRBV28; 9 bases fit TRBD1. Germline CDR1 is MDHEN and CDR2 is SYDVKM. Unmatched junction bases numbered 16, after V lost 6 bases and J lost 8 bases. This CDR3 is 16 amino acids long. CDR3 residues: CASSLALGQGLGGYTF. In DNA form, the CDR3 reads TGTGCCAGCAGCCTAGCCTTGGGACAGGGCTTGGGAGGCTACACCTTC.

This rearrangement joins TRBV6-6 to TRBJ1-2; D is unclear. This CDR3 region has 11 residues. The V gene's germline CDR1 is MNHNY and CDR2 SVGAGI (reference sequence). Trimming cost V 0 bases and J 8 bases, with 4 bases left between them. The CDR3 region is CASSYSRGYTF. The CDR3 DNA sequence: TGTGCCAGCAGTTACTCGAGAGGCTACACCTTC.

V and J are TRBV23-1 and TRBJ1-2; D unresolved. TRBV23-1 is known as an ORF, though its function is uncertain. CDR3 length: 13 residues. The germline V and J ends were trimmed by 2 bases and 8 bases, with 12 bases remaining between them. Here the CDR3 reads CASSQTFVGGYTF. CDR3 coding DNA: TGCGCCAGCAGTCAAACGTTCGTCGGGGGCTACACCTTC.

There are a few counts of this clone. This chain joins TRBV27 and TRBJ2-1; TRBD1 is a possible D gene (5 bases). The CDR3 spans 13 residues. Trimming left V 7 bases short and J 5 bases short, with 12 bases between. CDR1 and CDR2 from the germline V gene are MNHEY and SMNVEV (reference sequence). The CDR3 reads CASTTTDNNEQFF. The CDR3 DNA follows: TGTGCCAGCACAACGACAGACAACAATGAGCAGTTCTTC.